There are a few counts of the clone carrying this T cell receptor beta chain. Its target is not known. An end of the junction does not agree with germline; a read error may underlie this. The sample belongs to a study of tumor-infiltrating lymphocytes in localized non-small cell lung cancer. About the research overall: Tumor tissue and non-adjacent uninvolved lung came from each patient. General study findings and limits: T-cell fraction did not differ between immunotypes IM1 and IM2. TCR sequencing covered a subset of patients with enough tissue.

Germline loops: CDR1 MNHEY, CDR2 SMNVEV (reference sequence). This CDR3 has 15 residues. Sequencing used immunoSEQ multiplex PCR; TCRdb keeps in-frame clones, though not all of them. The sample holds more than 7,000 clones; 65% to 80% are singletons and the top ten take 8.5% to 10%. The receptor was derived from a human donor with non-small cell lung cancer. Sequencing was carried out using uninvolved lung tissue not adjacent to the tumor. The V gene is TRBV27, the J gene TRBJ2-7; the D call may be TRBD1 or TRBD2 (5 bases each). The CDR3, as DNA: TGTGCCAGCAGTCTATCAGGGACCTCTACTAGCGAGCAGTACTTC. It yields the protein CASSLSGTSTSEQYF.